This T cell receptor beta chain emerged from a study of blood T cell repertoires in COVID-19. Study-wide background: Samples taken during acute and convalescent COVID-19 were collected in the United States, Italy and Spain. Sources were T cells, B-cell-depleted T cells, or PBMCs; the material itself was cDNA or gDNA.

Original methodology: Estimated nucleated cell counts came from reference gene primer amplification. TCRdb's copy holds only in-frame clones and misses some; the assay was immunoSEQ multiplex PCR. The V and J calls and clone size were taken over from that table, and D and trimming were inferred from the DNA. This table holds some 59,000 clones, about 80% found once. Those enrolled in Seattle joined during active infection and were followed longitudinally afterward. CDR3 length equals 13 residues. The germline CDR1 and CDR2 sequences are MDHEN and SYDVKM. V shed 7 bases and J shed 6 bases, with 16 bases lying between them.

The receptor was derived from a man younger than 45 with COVID-19, enrolled during active disease. The genes are TRBV28 and TRBJ2-7; weak D call: TRBD2 (6 bases). The specimen sequenced was peripheral blood. The CDR3 region is CASNPPDGSEQYF. As DNA, the CDR3 is TGTGCCAGCAACCCCCCCGACGGGAGCGAGCAGTACTTC.